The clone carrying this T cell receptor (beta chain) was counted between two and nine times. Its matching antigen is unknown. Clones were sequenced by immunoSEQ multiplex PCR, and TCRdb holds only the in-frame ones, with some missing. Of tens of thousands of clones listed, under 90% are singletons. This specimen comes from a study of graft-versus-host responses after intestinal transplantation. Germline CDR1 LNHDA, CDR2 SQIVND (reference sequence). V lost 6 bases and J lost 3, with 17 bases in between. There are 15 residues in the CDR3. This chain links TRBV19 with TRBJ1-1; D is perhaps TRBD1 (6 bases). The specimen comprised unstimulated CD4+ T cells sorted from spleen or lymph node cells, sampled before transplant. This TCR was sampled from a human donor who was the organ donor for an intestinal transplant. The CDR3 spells CASRGEGGRDTEAFF. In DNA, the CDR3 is TGTGCCAGTAGAGGGGAAGGGGGTCGGGACACTGAAGCTTTCTTT.